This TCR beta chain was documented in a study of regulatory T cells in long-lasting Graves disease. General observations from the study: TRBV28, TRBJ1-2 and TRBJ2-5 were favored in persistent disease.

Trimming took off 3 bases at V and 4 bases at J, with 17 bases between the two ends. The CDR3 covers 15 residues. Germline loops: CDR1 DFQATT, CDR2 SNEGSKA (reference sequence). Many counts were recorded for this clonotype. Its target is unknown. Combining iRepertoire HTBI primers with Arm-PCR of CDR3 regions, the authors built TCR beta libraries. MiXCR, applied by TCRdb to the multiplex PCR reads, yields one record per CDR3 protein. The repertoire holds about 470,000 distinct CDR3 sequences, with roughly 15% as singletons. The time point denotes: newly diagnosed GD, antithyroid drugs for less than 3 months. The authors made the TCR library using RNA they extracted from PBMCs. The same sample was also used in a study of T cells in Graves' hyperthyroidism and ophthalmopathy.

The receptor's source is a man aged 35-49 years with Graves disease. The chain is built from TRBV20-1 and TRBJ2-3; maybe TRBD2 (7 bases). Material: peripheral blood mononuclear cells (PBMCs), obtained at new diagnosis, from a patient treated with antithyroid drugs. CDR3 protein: CSASPGGRSPDTQYF. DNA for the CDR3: TGCAGTGCTAGCCCCGGGGGGCGCTCGCCAGATACGCAGTATTTT.